A selection of T cell receptor beta chains follows, all from one sample in a study of shared clonotypes between healthy human individuals. Sequencing used immunoSEQ multiplex PCR; TCRdb keeps in-frame clones, though not all of them. The data contain about 600,000 clones, 95% to 98% of them singletons. The specimen sequenced was naive CD8+ T cells sorted from blood. These receptor sequences come from a man aged 25 to 40 in good health. The CDR3 runs from the conserved cysteine through the conserved F or W. D genes are given only for firm matches. Size tells how often a clone was seen (once, few, many) or the class of an expanded clone, and some rows leave it out.

V: TRBV27; J: TRBJ2-7; D: .; size: .; DNA: TGTGCCAGCAGTTTATCGAGGCAGGCCTACGAGCAGTACTTC; CDR3: CASSLSRQAYEQYF
V: TRBV10-3; J: TRBJ2-7; D: TRBD2; size: .; DNA: TGTGCCATCAGTGAGTCGCCTAGCGGGAGGGACGAGCAGTACTTC; CDR3: CAISESPSGRDEQYF
V: TRBV13; J: TRBJ1-4; D: .; size: .; DNA: TGTGCCAGCAGCTCGAGGGAGGCCGTAGATGAAAAACTGTTTTTT; CDR3: CASSSREAVDEKLFF
V: TRBV27; J: TRBJ2-6; D: .; size: .; DNA: TGTGCCAGCAGTACCAGTTCTGGGGCCAACGTCCTGACTTTC; CDR3: CASSTSSGANVLTF
V: TRBV18; J: TRBJ2-3; D: .; size: .; DNA: TGTGCCAGCTCATTCAGGGAAAGCACAGATACGCAGTATTTT; CDR3: CASSFRESTDTQYF
V: TRBV5-4; J: TRBJ2-2; D: .; size: .; DNA: TGTGCCAGCAGCTTGGAAAGCGACAACACCGGGGAGCTGTTTTTT; CDR3: CASSLESDNTGELFF
V: TRBV4-1; J: TRBJ2-1; D: TRBD2; size: .; DNA: TGCGCCAGCAGCCTCCGGGAGGGACTAAACAATGAGCAGTTCTTC; CDR3: CASSLREGLNNEQFF
V: TRBV7-8; J: TRBJ1-2; D: TRBD1; size: once; DNA: TGTGCCAGCAGCCAGACAGGGGGGAAGTGGAACTATGGCTACACCTTC; CDR3: CASSQTGGKWNYGYTF
V: TRBV5-6; J: TRBJ1-5; D: TRBD1; size: .; DNA: TGTGCCAGCAGCTCGACAGGGTATAGTCAGCCCCAGCATTTT; CDR3: CASSSTGYSQPQHF
V: TRBV10-2; J: TRBJ1-1; D: .; size: .; DNA: TGCGCCAGCAGTGAGCTGGCTGGAGGGAACACTGAAGCTTTCTTT; CDR3: CASSELAGGNTEAFF
V: TRBV7-3; J: TRBJ2-1; D: .; size: .; DNA: TGTGCCAGCAGCCAGGGGTATGAGCAGTTCTTC; CDR3: CASSQGYEQFF
V: TRBV28; J: TRBJ2-7; D: TRBD2; size: .; DNA: TGTGCCAGCAGTTTGCCAGGGACTAGCGGGAGGGCCTCATCCTACGAGCAGTACTTC; CDR3: CASSLPGTSGRASSYEQYF
V: TRBV28; J: TRBJ1-1; D: .; size: .; DNA: TGTGCCAGCAAGACGGTCATTAGGGTTTTGAACACTGAAGCTTTCTTT; CDR3: CASKTVIRVLNTEAFF
V: TRBV4-1; J: TRBJ2-1; D: .; size: .; DNA: TGCGCCAGCAGCTTCGCAAGTGTCTCCTACAATGAGCAGTTCTTC; CDR3: CASSFASVSYNEQFF
V: TRBV2; J: TRBJ2-5; D: .; size: .; DNA: TGTGCCAGCCCACTTTGGAGTTTGGGTAAAGAGACCCAGTACTTC; CDR3: CASPLWSLGKETQYF
V: TRBV2; J: TRBJ2-7; D: .; size: .; DNA: TGTGCCAGCAGTGGAGGGCTAGAGCAGTACTTC; CDR3: CASSGGLEQYF